This TCR beta chain was documented in a study of T cells in localized non-small cell lung cancer. General observations from the study: Owing to sequencing of a solitary tumor region, heterogeneity cannot be discounted.

On this clone: Antigen: not known.

Using immunoSEQ multiplex PCR, the repertoire was profiled, and TCRdb retains in-frame clones only, with some absent. The data hold tens of thousands of clones, with about nine tenths observed a single time. CDR1 is MNHEY, CDR2 SVGAGI, per germline. With V trimmed by 5 bases and J by 3 bases, 9 bases remained unmatched. The CDR3 length is 15 residues. The source was peripheral blood, collected before any cancer treatment. This chain uses TRBV6-5 with TRBJ2-7, with 8 bases that match TRBD1. This clonotype originated in a male donor aged 60 or over with stage III squamous cell lung carcinoma. CDR3 in amino acids: CASSPRAQGDYEQYF. The CDR3 region has the DNA TGTGCCAGCAGTCCCCGGGCACAGGGGGACTACGAGCAGTACTTC.